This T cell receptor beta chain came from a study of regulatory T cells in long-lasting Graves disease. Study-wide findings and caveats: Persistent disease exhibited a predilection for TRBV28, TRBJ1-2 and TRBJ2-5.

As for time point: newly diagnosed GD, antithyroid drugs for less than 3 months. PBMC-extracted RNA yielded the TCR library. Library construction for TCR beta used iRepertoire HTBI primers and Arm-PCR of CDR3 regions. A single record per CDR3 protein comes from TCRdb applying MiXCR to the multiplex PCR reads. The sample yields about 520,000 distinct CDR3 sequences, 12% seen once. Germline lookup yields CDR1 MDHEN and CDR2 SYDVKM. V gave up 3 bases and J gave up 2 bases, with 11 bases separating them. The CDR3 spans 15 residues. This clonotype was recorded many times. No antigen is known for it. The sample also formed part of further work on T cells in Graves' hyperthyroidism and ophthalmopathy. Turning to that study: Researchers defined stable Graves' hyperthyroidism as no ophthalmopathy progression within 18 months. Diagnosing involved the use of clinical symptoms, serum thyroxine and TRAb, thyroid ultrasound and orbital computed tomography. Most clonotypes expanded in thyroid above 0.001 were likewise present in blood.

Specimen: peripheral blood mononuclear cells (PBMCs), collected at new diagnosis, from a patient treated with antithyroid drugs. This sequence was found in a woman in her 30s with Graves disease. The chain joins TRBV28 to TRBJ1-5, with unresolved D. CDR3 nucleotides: TGTGCCAGCAGTTTCCGCGACCGTCGCAATCAGCCCCAGCATTTT. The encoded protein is CASSFRDRRNQPQHF.